These 20 T cell receptor beta chains came from one sample sequenced in a study of regulatory T cells in long-lasting Graves disease. This sample's time point: persistent/refractory GD, antithyroid drugs over 5 years with positive TRAb. RNA from PBMCs was the source of the TCR library. The authors built TCR beta libraries using iRepertoire HTBI primers and Arm-PCR of CDR3 regions. MiXCR, applied by TCRdb to the multiplex PCR reads, yields one record per CDR3 protein. The profile covers some 440,000 distinct CDR3 sequences, with less than 25% appearing a single time and under 9% taken by the ten largest. Specimen: peripheral blood mononuclear cells (PBMCs), collected when the disease was refractory, from a patient treated with antithyroid drugs. Receptors originate from a female donor with Graves disease.

In this sample, this clonotype turned up a few times. This chain uses TRBV3-1 with TRBJ2-5; TRBD1 or TRBD2 may be the D gene (5 bases each). The V gene's germline CDR1 is LGHDT and CDR2 YNNKEL (reference sequence). V was cut by 4 bases and J by 3 bases, with 15 bases left in between. CDR3 size: 15 residues. CDR3 amino acids: CASSPVRQGEETQYF. CDR3 bases: TGTGCCAGCAGCCCAGTTCGGCAGGGAGAAGAGACCCAGTACTTC.

V usage is TRBV6-2 or TRBV6-3 and J usage is TRBJ1-2; TRBD1 might be the D (5 bases). The CDR3 runs 13 residues. Trimming removed 7 bases from V and 2 bases from J, with 11 bases in between. Germline values: CDR1 MNHEY, CDR2 SVGEGT. CDR3 in amino acids: CASTGGGNYGYTF. The CDR3 DNA follows: TGTGCCAGCACCGGGGGGGGGAACTATGGCTACACCTTC.

This clonotype was found a few times. J is TRBJ1-2 and V is TRBV24-1; 7 nucleotides match TRBD1. CDR3 length equals 14 residues. J was trimmed by 2 bases and V by 4 bases; bases with no gene match: 3. The V gene's germline CDR1 is KGHDR and CDR2 SFDVKD. CDR3 coding DNA: TGTGCCACCAGTGAGGAGGGACAGAACTATGGCTACACCTTC. It specifies CATSEEGQNYGYTF.

The sample holds a few counts of this clonotype. The chain employs TRBV30 and TRBJ2-3; D is undetermined. The CDR3 consists of 14 residues. Looked up from germline, CDR1 is GTSNPN and CDR2 is SVGIG (reference sequence). V was trimmed by 0 bases and J by 1 base, leaving 8 bases between them. CDR3: CAWSVVEGTDTQYF. In DNA form, the CDR3 reads TGTGCCTGGAGTGTAGTTGAGGGCACAGATACGCAGTATTTT. The full variable domain, with the rest looked up from reference TRBV30 and TRBJ2-3, is SQTIHQWPATLVQPVGSPLSLECTVEGTSNPNLYWYRQAAGRGLQLLFYSVGIGQISSEVPQNLSASRPQDRQFILSSKKLLLSDSGFYLCAWSVVEGTDTQYFGPGTRLTVL.

This clonotype was recorded a few times. The V and J genes are TRBV15 and TRBJ2-7, with D uncertain. The CDR3 is made up of 12 amino acids. The V gene's germline CDR1 is LNHNV and CDR2 YYDKDF (reference sequence). Trimming pared 5 bases from V and 6 bases from J, leaving 11 bases between. DNA for the CDR3: TGTGCCACCAGCCGTTTGGGCGGCGAGCAGTACTTC. This encodes CATSRLGGEQYF.

The chain links TRBV28 to TRBJ2-6, with D perhaps assigned TRBD1 or TRBD2 (5 bases each). The CDR3 spans 17 residues. V was shortened by 5 bases and J by 0 bases, with 14 bases between the two germline ends. Germline-derived CDR1 and CDR2 are MDHEN and SYDVKM. CDR3 DNA sequence: TGTGCCAGCAGTAGGACCGGGGCCCGCTCTGGGGCCAACGTCCTGACTTTC. Amino acid sequence: CASSRTGARSGANVLTF.

About this clonotype itself: This could be a read error, since a much larger clone is one nucleotide away. The V and J genes are TRBV5-5 and TRBJ2-7, with 7 bases identical to TRBD2. Germline V gene lookup returns CDR1 SGHKS and CDR2 YYEKEE (reference sequence). V lost 4 bases and J lost 0; bases outside the gene matches: 4. This CDR3 is 14 amino acids long. The CDR3 nucleotides read TGTGCCAGCAGCCTCCGGGACTACTCCTACGAGCAGTACTTC. This sequence encodes CASSLRDYSYEQYF.

The rearrangement links TRBV4-1 to TRBJ2-7, with 8 bases aligning to TRBD2. The germline V gene has CDR1 MGHRA and CDR2 YSYEKL. Losses at the gene ends were 0 bases for V and 0 bases for J; bases not matched to a gene: 7. The CDR3 length is 17 residues. CDR3 sequence reads: CASSQDIIAGNSYEQYF. CDR3 coding DNA: TGCGCCAGCAGCCAAGATATAATAGCGGGAAACTCCTACGAGCAGTACTTC.

At least ten counts were recorded for this clonotype. The chain uses TRBV7-6 and TRBJ1-1; 9 bases map to TRBD1. Germline V CDR1 and CDR2: SGHVS, FNYEAQ. Trimming at V came to 5 bases and at J to 3 bases, leaving 4 bases not matched to a gene. The CDR3 runs to 14 residues. In nucleotides, the CDR3 is TGTGCCAGCAGCAGAACAGGGGGCGACACTGAAGCTTTCTTT. This sequence encodes CASSRTGGDTEAFF. Using reference TRBV7-6 and TRBJ1-1 for the parts outside the CDR3, the full variable domain is GAGVSQSPRYKVTKRGQDVALRCDPISGHVSLYWYRQALGQGPEFLTYFNYEAQQDKSGLPNDRFSAERPEGSISTLTIQRTEQRDSAMYRCASSRTGGDTEAFFGQGTRLTVV.

In its sample, this clonotype was seen a few times. This sequence joins TRBV9 and TRBJ2-7, with 8 bases aligning to TRBD2. The germline V gene encodes CDR1 SGDLS and CDR2 YYNGEE. The CDR3 loop spans 15 amino acids. V lost 4 bases, J lost 4 bases, and 10 bases stayed unmatched. The CDR3 DNA follows: TGTGCCAGCAGCTCCGGGGCGGGAGGAGTGTACGAGCAGTACTTC. Its translation: CASSSGAGGVYEQYF.

At least ten counts were recorded for this clonotype. The chain couples TRBV5-1 to TRBJ1-1; D unclear. The CDR3 extends over 13 amino acids. Trimming cost V 0 bases and J 6 bases, with 9 bases left between them. Germline V gene sequence: CDR1 SGHRS, CDR2 YFSETQ. The CDR3 loop reads CASSLAGFAEAFF. CDR3 DNA: TGCGCCAGCAGCTTGGCTGGTTTCGCTGAAGCTTTCTTT. Full variable domain (remainder filled in from reference TRBV5-1 and TRBJ1-1): KAGVTQTPRYLIKTRGQQVTLSCSPISGHRSVSWYQQTPGQGLQFLFEYFSETQRNKGNFPGRFSGRQFSNSRSEMNVSTLELGDSALYLCASSLAGFAEAFFGQGTRLTVV.

This clonotype came up a few times. The J gene is TRBJ2-3, the V gene TRBV5-1, with TRBD2 matching over 8 bases. With 6 bases clipped from V and 8 bases from J, the junction kept 5 bases outside the gene matches. CDR1 is SGHRS and CDR2 is YFSETQ in the germline V gene. The CDR3 consists of 12 residues. Here the CDR3 reads CASTTGGGTQYF. The CDR3 nucleotides read TGCGCCAGCACCACCGGGGGGGGTACGCAGTATTTT.

About this clonotype: One junction end does not reproduce the germline sequence, and a read error may be involved. The chain carries TRBV29-1 and TRBJ2-7; maybe TRBD2 (6 bases). The length of the CDR3 is 12 residues. Germline V gene data show CDR1 as SQVTM and CDR2 as ANQGSEA. CDR3 amino acids: CSVHGTLNEQCF. CDR3 nucleotides: TGCAGCGTACACGGGACTCTCAACGAGCAGTGCTTC.

This clonotype appeared many times. The rearrangement uses TRBV3-1 and TRBJ1-1; D call uncertain. Trimming cost V 0 bases and J 9 bases, with 8 bases left between them. Germline-derived CDR1 and CDR2 are LGHDT and YNNKEL (reference sequence). The length of the CDR3 is 12 residues. In DNA form, the CDR3 reads TGTGCCAGCAGCCAAGATGGTATGCAAGCTTTCTTT. Its protein product is CASSQDGMQAFF.

At least ten counts were recorded for this clonotype. This sequence joins TRBV6-1 and TRBJ1-2; 9 nucleotides align to TRBD1. The CDR3 sequence is 11 residues long. With V trimmed by 10 bases and J by 8 bases, 5 bases remained unmatched. The germline V gene has CDR1 MNHNS and CDR2 SASEGT. This CDR3 is CATEQGAGYTF. CDR3 nucleotides: TGTGCCACCGAACAGGGGGCGGGCTACACCTTC.

In its sample, this clonotype was seen a few times. This chain uses TRBV15 with TRBJ1-4; D is perhaps TRBD1 (5 bases). The V end lost 5 bases, the J end lost 10 bases, and 20 bases lay between the germline ends. Germline CDR1 LNHNV, CDR2 YYDKDF (reference sequence). The CDR3 is 15 residues long. The CDR3 DNA reads TGTGCCACCAGCGTCGATACGGGACTCTCAGGAAAACTGTTTTTT. Protein product: CATSVDTGLSGKLFF.

This clonotype was picked up many times. This chain connects TRBV7-9 to TRBJ1-2; 9 bases align to TRBD1. The trim removed 3 bases at V and 3 bases at J, leaving 8 bases unmatched. This CDR3 spans 16 amino acids. The germline CDR1 and CDR2 sequences are SEHNR and FQNEAQ (reference sequence). DNA for the CDR3: TGTGCCAGCAGCTTTTATCCCCGGACAGGGGACTATGGCTACACCTTC. Protein: CASSFYPRTGDYGYTF.

The chain recombines TRBV12-3 or TRBV12-4 with TRBJ1-1, with no clear D. Trimming cost V 3 bases and J 0 bases, with 8 bases left between them. The CDR3 length is 14 residues. The CDR3 is CASSFLQLNTEAFF. Here the CDR3 DNA reads TGTGCCAGCAGTTTCCTACAGCTGAACACTGAAGCTTTCTTT.

This clonotype has a handful of counts. V gene TRBV19 combines with J gene TRBJ2-7; D is ambiguous. The CDR3 contains 18 residues. V lost 6 bases to trimming and J lost 0 bases, with 24 bases between them. The germline V gene encodes CDR1 LNHDA and CDR2 SQIVND (reference sequence). The CDR3 DNA sequence: TGTGCCAGTAGCCCGATCTGGGCAGAGAAGATTAGCTCCTACGAGCAGTACTTC. It translates to CASSPIWAEKISSYEQYF.

This clonotype was observed at least ten times. The chain uses TRBV27 and TRBJ1-5, with D tentatively TRBD1 (6 bases). There are 15 residues in the CDR3. The germline V gene encodes CDR1 MNHEY and CDR2 SMNVEV (reference sequence). The germline V and J ends were trimmed by 5 bases and 5 bases, with 16 bases remaining between them. The CDR3 protein is CASSPDSSSYQPQHF. CDR3 DNA sequence: TGTGCCAGCAGTCCGGACAGCAGCTCCTATCAGCCCCAGCATTTT.